This is a list of T cell receptor beta chains from one sample in a study of control samples from healthy donors and cancer patients. The method was immunoSEQ multiplex PCR; TCRdb's version includes in-frame clones alone and lacks a portion of them. The sample shows fewer than 100,000 clones, around 80% of them seen only once. The sample consisted of blood. Receptor source: a man between 60 and 75 years old in good health. CDR3s leave out the opening cysteine and the closing phenylalanine or tryptophan. D genes are given only for firm matches.

D gene: TRBD2; V gene: TRBV10-3; CDR3 protein: ATEAGGLSRNYEQY
D gene: NA; V gene: TRBV25-1; CDR3 protein: ASSVFGRGIGEKLF
D gene: NA; V gene: TRBV5-4; CDR3 protein: ASSLGAGPVYNEQF
D gene: TRBD2; V gene: TRBV5-1; CDR3 protein: ASSLAGTSGNEQF
D gene: TRBD1; V gene: TRBV5-1; CDR3 protein: ASRFDRAQEGYT
D gene: NA; V gene: TRBV6-5; CDR3 protein: ASSWGWGRNTEAF
D gene: NA; V gene: TRBV10-3; CDR3 protein: AIRNRELEAF
D gene: TRBD2; V gene: TRBV3-1/TRBV3-2; CDR3 protein: ASSLGLGRAQY
D gene: TRBD2; V gene: TRBV6-5; CDR3 protein: ASSYRGGAQDTQY
D gene: NA; V gene: TRBV11-2; CDR3 protein: ASSFSGGTETQY
D gene: NA; V gene: TRBV7-8; CDR3 protein: ASSLDWASSYEQY
D gene: NA; V gene: TRBV13; CDR3 protein: ASNLITDTQY
D gene: NA; V gene: TRBV5-5; CDR3 protein: ASSLGPFDEQF
D gene: TRBD2; V gene: TRBV5-8; CDR3 protein: ASSPQVMGGETQY
D gene: NA; V gene: TRBV5-1; CDR3 protein: ASSLKDGSSYNEQF
D gene: TRBD2; V gene: TRBV7-8; CDR3 protein: ASSLPGLGLGEQF
D gene: NA; V gene: TRBV6-5; CDR3 protein: ASSYYPTDSNQPQH
D gene: NA; V gene: TRBV6-6; CDR3 protein: ASSYSWGDPGQPQH
D gene: TRBD2; V gene: TRBV15; CDR3 protein: ATSETSGAYNEQF
D gene: TRBD1; V gene: TRBV18; CDR3 protein: ASSSRQGDTEAF
D gene: NA; V gene: TRBV6-5; CDR3 protein: ATTIGTEQF
D gene: TRBD2; V gene: TRBV6-5; CDR3 protein: ASTGLADYEQY
D gene: NA; V gene: TRBV5-1; CDR3 protein: ASSEGGQPQH
D gene: TRBD2; V gene: TRBV19; CDR3 protein: ASSNPSGRIADTQY
D gene: TRBD1; V gene: TRBV15; CDR3 protein: ATSREGGQGSYEQY
D gene: TRBD1; V gene: TRBV6-5; CDR3 protein: ASSQYRQGANGYT
D gene: NA; V gene: TRBV5-1; CDR3 protein: ASSYSGSIDSPLH
D gene: TRBD1; V gene: TRBV6-5; CDR3 protein: ASSQRTGGRPPLH